These 7 T cell receptor beta chains were sequenced from one sample in a study of T cells in women clearing cervical HPV infection. Data came from immunoSEQ multiplex PCR; TCRdb stores just in-frame clones and leaves some out. The sample has about 12,000 clones, and its top ten clones hold roughly 25%. Sequencing was performed on blood buffy coat. All receptors derive from a woman between 18 and 69 years old with a cervical HPV16 infection that either progressed to CIN3+ or cleared (not recorded which).

For this clone: The read ends 3 residues shy of where the CDR3 ends; the end is completed using the germline J gene. J is TRBJ2-2 and V is TRBV18, with 11 bases that match TRBD2. V was pared by 3 bases and J by 4 bases, with 4 bases of the junction left unmatched. Per germline, CDR1 KGHSH and CDR2 LQKENI. The CDR3 loop spans 16 amino acids. Partial CDR3 DNA: TGTGCCAGCTCACCCCTAGCGGGGGGTTCCACCGGGGAG. It encodes CASSPLAGGSTGE. The whole CDR3 reads CASSPLAGGSTGELFF.

To note about this clone: The CDR3 end lies 3 residues beyond the end of the read and is filled in from the germline J gene. The rearrangement joins TRBV2 to TRBJ2-3, with D possibly being TRBD2 (6 bases). The length of the CDR3 is 15 residues. Looked up from germline, CDR1 is SNHLY and CDR2 is FYNNEI. Deletions cut 0 bases from V and 5 bases from J, with 12 bases between. The part of the CDR3 DNA that was read is TGTGCCAGCAGTGAAGCGGGGGGTGGCGGAGATACG. Translating it yields CASSEAGGGGDT. The CDR3 in full is CASSEAGGGGDTQYF.

As to this clone: The read stops 3 residues short of the end of the CDR3; the missing end is completed from the germline J gene. J is TRBJ2-7 and V is TRBV5-1, with TRBD1 identical over 8 bases. This CDR3 comprises 15 residues. Per the germline V gene, CDR1 is SGHRS and CDR2 is YFSETQ. After removal of 3 bases from V and 0 bases from J, the junction contained 5 bases not matched to a gene. The CDR3 reads CASSSQGARSYEQYF. The CDR3 DNA, read in part, is TGCGCCAGCAGCTCGCAGGGGGCCCGCTCCTACGAG.

Remarks on this clone: Read coverage stops 3 residues before the CDR3 terminus; the germline J gene supplies the remainder. The genes are TRBV10-1 and TRBJ1-2, with 9 bases identical to TRBD1. Germline lookup yields CDR1 WNHNN and CDR2 SYGVQD (reference sequence). After removal of 6 bases from V and 4 bases from J, the junction contained 3 bases not matched to a gene. The CDR3 runs to 13 residues. The DNA read from the CDR3 is TGCGCCAGCAGCGGACAGGGGTCCTATGGC. Translating gives CASSGQGSYG. The complete CDR3 sequence is CASSGQGSYGYTF.

A note on this clone: Read coverage stops 3 residues before the CDR3 terminus; the germline J gene supplies the remainder. This sequence joins TRBV5-4 and TRBJ2-3, with a possible D match to TRBD1 (5 bases). With 4 bases removed from V and 4 bases from J, the gap between germline ends came to 10 bases. Germline V CDR1 and CDR2: SGHNT, YYREEE (reference sequence). The CDR3 consists of 13 residues. CDR3 in amino acids: CASSHDRADTQYF. CDR3 bases read: TGTGCCAGCAGCCATGACAGAGCAGATACG.

Turning to this clone: The read stops 3 residues short of the end of the CDR3; the missing end is completed from the germline J gene. This chain joins TRBV18 and TRBJ1-2; perhaps TRBD1 as D (5 bases). The CDR3 has 14 amino acids. Trimming left V 3 bases short and J 4 bases short, with 12 bases between. Germline-derived CDR1 and CDR2 are KGHSH and LQKENI. The CDR3 spells CASSPSQGPYGYTF. The DNA read from the CDR3 is TGTGCCAGCTCACCGTCCCAGGGCCCCTATGGC.

A word on this clone: With the read ending 3 residues before the CDR3 end, the germline J gene is used to fill in that end. The gene calls are TRBV5-1 and TRBJ1-6; no clear D gene. CDR1 is SGHRS, CDR2 YFSETQ, per germline. The CDR3 is made up of 15 amino acids. V was trimmed by 0 bases and J by 0 bases, leaving 4 bases between them. Here the CDR3 reads CASSLGSSYNSPLHF. Partial CDR3 DNA: TGCGCCAGCAGCTTGGGTAGCTCCTATAATTCACCC.